Given below is one T cell receptor beta chain in context. PCR employed 60 Vbeta and 13 Jbeta primers. Only in-frame clones appear in the TCRdb table, and some are missing; sequencing was by immunoSEQ multiplex PCR. The profile shows roughly 250,000 clones, 80% to 90% of them singletons. The sample originates from a study of cytomegalovirus exposure and HLA in healthy donors. V lost 3 bases to trimming and J lost 5 bases, with 11 bases between them. Germline assignment: CDR1 LGHNA and CDR2 YNFKEQ. The CDR3 is 13 amino acids. Input material: PBMCs. This receptor was taken from a middle-aged woman in good health and CMV-seropositive. This chain joins TRBV4-2 and TRBJ2-7; D is unclear. CDR3 DNA: TGTGCCAGCAGCCATCTTAACAGAAACGAGCAGTACTTC. As protein: CASSHLNRNEQYF.